Presented here are 16 T cell receptor beta chains from one specimen sequenced in a study of T cell responses to AZD1222 COVID-19 vaccine. Here immunoSEQ multiplex PCR was the method, and the copy in TCRdb shows in-frame clones only, minus some. Found here are about 76,000 clones, about 88% of them singletons; the top ten hold approximately 11%. Material: peripheral blood, obtained on day 0 of AZD1222 vaccination. All receptors come from an adult in good health.

The rearrangement joins TRBV27 to TRBJ2-3, with a possible D match to TRBD2 (6 bases). CDR1 is MNHEY, CDR2 SMNVEV, per germline (reference sequence). Deletions cut 5 bases from V and 4 bases from J, with 13 bases between. This CDR3 has 14 residues. Here the CDR3 reads CASSPDYSSDTQYF. CDR3 DNA: TGTGCCAGCAGTCCGGACTATTCATCAGATACGCAGTATTTT.

This chain links TRBV27 with TRBJ1-1, with 11 bases fitting TRBD1. CDR3 length: 15 amino acids. V lost 5 bases, J lost 4 bases, and 6 bases stayed unmatched. Germline CDR1 MNHEY, CDR2 SMNVEV (reference sequence). CDR3 loop: CASSLDRGPGTEAFF. In nucleotides, the CDR3 is TGTGCCAGCAGTCTGGACAGGGGGCCGGGCACTGAAGCTTTCTTT.

V gene TRBV7-2 combines with J gene TRBJ2-7; D is undetermined. Looked up from germline, CDR1 is SGHTA and CDR2 is FQGNSA. CDR3 length: 13 amino acids. V was trimmed by 2 bases and J by 9 bases, leaving 14 bases between them. This chain's CDR3 is CASSLSPTPTQYF. The DNA of the CDR3 is TGTGCCAGCAGCTTATCGCCGACCCCGACGCAGTACTTC.

This clone showed up just a few times. The chain is built from TRBV7-9 and TRBJ1-5; D call uncertain. Between the trimmed V and J ends, which lost 4 bases and 7 bases, there was a span of 11 bases. Germline CDR1 SEHNR, CDR2 FQNEAQ (reference sequence). The length of the CDR3 is 13 residues. CDR3 sequence (DNA): TGTGCCAGCAGCTGGGAAGGTCGGCAGCCCCAGCATTTT. Its translation: CASSWEGRQPQHF.

The gene calls are TRBV30 and TRBJ1-2, with no clear D. The CDR3 runs 14 residues. Germline CDR1 is GTSNPN and CDR2 is SVGIG (reference sequence). V was clipped by 1 base and J by 4 bases, with 13 bases between them. DNA of the CDR3: TGTGCCTGGAGTGGCCCACCCAACAGCTATGGCTACACCTTC. Translated, it gives CAWSGPPNSYGYTF.

Only one count was recorded for this clone. This sequence joins TRBV10-3 and TRBJ2-1; D may be TRBD2 (5 bases). The CDR3 has 10 residues. The ends were cut back, 8 bases at V and 8 bases at J, with 7 bases in the middle. Germline CDR1 and CDR2: ENHRY and SYGVKD. The CDR3 reads CAIGRDEQFF. For the CDR3, the DNA is TGTGCCATCGGGCGGGATGAGCAGTTCTTC.

This chain joins TRBV10-1 and TRBJ2-7, with TRBD1 matching over 7 bases. This CDR3 is built from 13 residues. V shed 6 bases, J shed 2 bases, and the junction held 4 bases outside the gene matches. Germline V CDR1 and CDR2: WNHNN, SYGVQD (reference sequence). The CDR3 protein is CASSRDSPYEQYF. The CDR3 DNA reads TGCGCCAGCAGCCGGGACAGCCCCTACGAGCAGTACTTC.

The chain is built from TRBV18 and TRBJ1-1, with D uncertain. The CDR3 length is 16 residues. Germline V lookup: CDR1 KGHSH, CDR2 LQKENI. The germline V and J ends were trimmed by 5 bases and 0 bases, with 16 bases remaining between them. The CDR3 sequence is CASSSGGSALNTEAFF. The CDR3 coding sequence is TGTGCCAGCTCATCCGGCGGGTCCGCGTTGAACACTGAAGCTTTCTTT.

The genes are TRBV7-3 and TRBJ1-3, with a weak D call TRBD1 (6 bases). Trimming pared 8 bases from V and 9 bases from J, leaving 17 bases between. Germline lookup yields CDR1 SGHTA and CDR2 FQGTGA. The CDR3 sequence is 13 residues long. The CDR3 here is CASSGGGGSTIYF. The DNA for the CDR3 is TGTGCCAGCTCCGGAGGGGGTGGGAGCACCATATATTTT.

The V and J genes are TRBV2 and TRBJ1-2, with TRBD1 identical over 8 bases. Unmatched junction bases numbered 4, after V lost 0 bases and J lost 4 bases. There are 15 residues in the CDR3. Germline CDR1 is SNHLY and CDR2 is FYNNEI. The CDR3 nucleotides read TGTGCCAGCAGTGAAGCGCGGACAGGGCCCTATGGCTACACCTTC. It yields the protein CASSEARTGPYGYTF.

The chain carries TRBV5-4 and TRBJ1-4; D unclear. Germline V gene lookup returns CDR1 SGHNT and CDR2 YYREEE (reference sequence). CDR3 length: 12 residues. Trimming took off 3 bases at V and 4 bases at J, with 4 bases between the two ends. The CDR3 nucleotides read TGTGCCAGCAGCTCCCTTAATGAAAAACTGTTTTTT. It codes for CASSSLNEKLFF. The variable domain in full, with the rest retrieved from reference TRBV5-4 and TRBJ1-4, is ETGVTQSPTHLIKTRGQQVTLRCSSQSGHNTVSWYQQALGQGPQFIFQYYREEENGRGNFPPRFSGLQFPNYSSELNVNALELDDSALYLCASSSLNEKLFFGSGTQLSVL.

The V call is TRBV28, the J call TRBJ2-1; D gene uncertain. Trimming pared 3 bases from V and 3 bases from J, leaving 9 bases between. The CDR3 loop spans 14 amino acids. The germline V gene encodes CDR1 MDHEN and CDR2 SYDVKM. The CDR3 spells CASSLGGYYNEQFF. CDR3 DNA: TGTGCCAGCAGTTTGGGCGGATACTACAATGAGCAGTTCTTC. Supplemented by reference TRBV28 and TRBJ2-1, the full variable domain reads DVKVTQSSRYLVKRTGEKVFLECVQDMDHENMFWYRQDPGLGLRLIYFSYDVKMKEKGDIPEGYSVSREKKERFSLILESASTNQTSMYLCASSLGGYYNEQFFGPGTRLTVL.

This clone came up once. This chain joins TRBV7-9 and TRBJ2-5; D may be TRBD2 (5 bases). Germline V lookup: CDR1 SEHNR, CDR2 FQNEAQ (reference sequence). This CDR3 has 9 amino acids. Trimming removed 10 bases at V and 9 bases at J, with 9 bases between. The CDR3 spells CATEEAQYF. The DNA of the CDR3 is TGTGCCACCGAGGAGGCCCAGTACTTC. Full variable domain (remainder filled in from reference TRBV7-9 and TRBJ2-5): DTGVSQNPRHKITKRGQNVTFRCDPISEHNRLYWYRQTLGQGPEFLTYFQNEAQLEKSRLLSDRFSAERPKGSFSTLEIQRTEQGDSAMYLCATEEAQYFGPGTRLLVL.

The rearrangement links TRBV5-1 to TRBJ2-1; 8 nucleotides agree with TRBD1. The CDR3 extends over 14 amino acids. The germline V gene encodes CDR1 SGHRS and CDR2 YFSETQ. The V gene end was trimmed by 4 bases and the J gene end by 3 bases; junction bases not matched to a gene: 3. The CDR3 sequence: CASSAGQDYNEQFF. CDR3 nucleotide sequence: TGCGCCAGCAGCGCGGGACAGGACTACAATGAGCAGTTCTTC.

V and J are TRBV13 and TRBJ2-1; 10 bases line up with TRBD2. The CDR3 covers 17 residues. V dropped 4 bases and J dropped 0; count of bases not matched to a gene: 6. Germline V CDR1 and CDR2: PRHDT, FYEKMQ (reference sequence). CDR3 residues: CASSSGGTSDSYNEQFF. In DNA, the CDR3 is TGTGCCAGCAGCTCCGGGGGGACTAGCGACTCCTACAATGAGCAGTTCTTC. The whole variable domain, filled in from reference TRBV13 and TRBJ2-1, reads AAGVIQSPRHLIKEKRETATLKCYPIPRHDTVYWYQQGPGQDPQFLISFYEKMQSDKGSIPDRFSAQQFSDYHSELNMSSLELGDSALYFCASSSGGTSDSYNEQFFGPGTRLTVL.

V gene TRBV27 combines with J gene TRBJ2-3; D is undetermined. The CDR3 sequence is 15 residues long. Per the germline V gene, CDR1 is MNHEY and CDR2 is SMNVEV (reference sequence). V was cut by 4 bases and J by 2 bases, with 13 bases left in between. The CDR3 sequence: CASSSSGPSTDTQYF. CDR3 DNA: TGTGCCAGCAGTTCTAGTGGACCCTCCACAGATACGCAGTATTTT.